Listed below are T cell receptor beta chains from one sample, sequenced in a study of blood T cell repertoires in COVID-19. Produced via immunoSEQ multiplex PCR; TCRdb's table is partial and in-frame only. The sample has 100,000 or so clones, about three quarters seen once. Specimen: peripheral blood. These receptors were taken from a woman aged 70 to 79 with acute or convalescent COVID-19. CDR3s include the opening cysteine and the closing phenylalanine or tryptophan. The order of the fields is clone size, J gene, V gene, D gene, CDR3 DNA, CDR3 protein. D genes are given only for firm matches. Expanded clones get a size class; other rows say once, few or many, or leave the size out.

clone_size: -; j_call: TRBJ1-2; v_call: TRBV5-1; d_call: -; cdr3_nt: TGCGCCAGCAGCTTGGGTCAGATCTATGGCTACACCTTC; cdr3_aa: CASSLGQIYGYTF
clone_size: once; j_call: TRBJ2-3; v_call: TRBV5-4; d_call: -; cdr3_nt: TGTGCCAGCAGCTCACGTGTCCCAGGGTGGGGCGTCACAGATACGCAGTATTTT; cdr3_aa: CASSSRVPGWGVTDTQYF
clone_size: -; j_call: TRBJ1-2; v_call: TRBV10-2; d_call: TRBD1; cdr3_nt: TGCGCCAGCAGTGAAGGGACAGCCTATGGCTACACCTTC; cdr3_aa: CASSEGTAYGYTF
clone_size: -; j_call: TRBJ1-1; v_call: TRBV28; d_call: TRBD1; cdr3_nt: TGTGCCAGCAGTCGACAGGGAATGAACACTGAAGCTTTCTTT; cdr3_aa: CASSRQGMNTEAFF
clone_size: -; j_call: TRBJ2-7; v_call: TRBV18; d_call: -; cdr3_nt: TGTGCCAGCTCACCAGGGTCAGGGATGTTCTACGAGCAGTACTTC; cdr3_aa: CASSPGSGMFYEQYF
clone_size: -; j_call: TRBJ1-5; v_call: TRBV19; d_call: -; cdr3_nt: TGTGCCAGTGAAAAATCTACAGGGCACAATCAGCCCCAGCATTTT; cdr3_aa: CASEKSTGHNQPQHF
clone_size: -; j_call: TRBJ1-3; v_call: TRBV6-5; d_call: -; cdr3_nt: TGTGCCAGCAGCCTCCTGGCCTCTGGAAACACCATATATTTT; cdr3_aa: CASSLLASGNTIYF
clone_size: -; j_call: TRBJ1-1; v_call: TRBV18; d_call: TRBD1; cdr3_nt: TGTGCCAGCTCAGGGCAGGGGGTCACTGAAGCTTTCTTT; cdr3_aa: CASSGQGVTEAFF
clone_size: -; j_call: TRBJ2-7; v_call: TRBV12-3/TRBV12-4; d_call: TRBD1; cdr3_nt: TGTGCCAGCAGTTTGACAGGGCCCCTGGGGCAGTACTTC; cdr3_aa: CASSLTGPLGQYF
clone_size: -; j_call: TRBJ2-1; v_call: TRBV12-3/TRBV12-4; d_call: -; cdr3_nt: TGTGCCAGCAGTTTTGGGCAGGGCGGCGAGCAGTTCTTC; cdr3_aa: CASSFGQGGEQFF
clone_size: -; j_call: TRBJ2-2; v_call: TRBV6-2/TRBV6-3; d_call: -; cdr3_nt: TGTGCCAGCAGTTACAACAGGGGGGGGACCGGGGAGCTGTTTTTT; cdr3_aa: CASSYNRGGTGELFF
clone_size: few; j_call: TRBJ2-7; v_call: TRBV7-8; d_call: TRBD1; cdr3_nt: TGTGCCAGCAGCTTCGCCCAGGGGGACGAGCAGTACTTC; cdr3_aa: CASSFAQGDEQYF
clone_size: -; j_call: TRBJ2-2; v_call: TRBV28; d_call: -; cdr3_nt: TGTGCCAGCAGCAACAATAGACTTGGAAATGATGGCACCGGGGAGCTGTTTTTT; cdr3_aa: CASSNNRLGNDGTGELFF
clone_size: -; j_call: TRBJ1-5; v_call: TRBV9; d_call: -; cdr3_nt: TGTGCCAGCAGCGTTAATAGCAATCAGCCCCAGCATTTT; cdr3_aa: CASSVNSNQPQHF
clone_size: -; j_call: TRBJ1-2; v_call: TRBV5-4; d_call: -; cdr3_nt: TGTGCCAGCAGCTTGTCGTTTGCGCCCTTCTATGGCTACACCTTC; cdr3_aa: CASSLSFAPFYGYTF
clone_size: -; j_call: TRBJ2-5; v_call: TRBV18; d_call: -; cdr3_nt: TGTGCCAGCCTTAAACAGGGAGAGACCCAGTACTTC; cdr3_aa: CASLKQGETQYF
clone_size: -; j_call: TRBJ2-5; v_call: TRBV3-1/TRBV3-2; d_call: TRBD2; cdr3_nt: TGTGCCAGCAGCCAAGATTGGGAGGGGACGTGGGAGACCCAGTACTTC; cdr3_aa: CASSQDWEGTWETQYF
clone_size: -; j_call: TRBJ1-1; v_call: TRBV23-1; d_call: -; cdr3_nt: TGCGCCAGCAGTCTCAACCTACTGTCGTTCCCGAACACTGAAGCTTTCTTT; cdr3_aa: CASSLNLLSFPNTEAFF
clone_size: -; j_call: TRBJ2-2; v_call: TRBV6-2/TRBV6-3; d_call: -; cdr3_nt: TGTGCCAGCAGTTACTCCTGGGGAGCGGGCGGGGAGCTGTTTTTT; cdr3_aa: CASSYSWGAGGELFF
clone_size: few; j_call: TRBJ2-7; v_call: TRBV27; d_call: TRBD1; cdr3_nt: TGTGCCAGCAGTCCTCCGGGACAGGACTCCTACGAGCAGTACTTC; cdr3_aa: CASSPPGQDSYEQYF
clone_size: -; j_call: TRBJ2-2; v_call: TRBV11-3; d_call: -; cdr3_nt: TGTGCCAGCAGCAAAGGGACACCCGGGGAGCTGTTTTTT; cdr3_aa: CASSKGTPGELFF
clone_size: -; j_call: TRBJ1-4; v_call: TRBV7-9; d_call: -; cdr3_nt: TGTGCCAGCAGCTCGATAGCGGCGGGGGAAAAACTGTTTTTT; cdr3_aa: CASSSIAAGEKLFF
clone_size: few; j_call: TRBJ2-5; v_call: TRBV5-4; d_call: TRBD2; cdr3_nt: TGTGCCAGCAGCCTGGGGGCTAGCGGGGGGGAAAGCCAGTACTTC; cdr3_aa: CASSLGASGGESQYF
clone_size: -; j_call: TRBJ2-5; v_call: TRBV18; d_call: TRBD2; cdr3_nt: TGTGCCAGCTCACCACCCAGCGGGGGAACTCAAGAGACCCAGTACTTC; cdr3_aa: CASSPPSGGTQETQYF
clone_size: -; j_call: TRBJ1-4; v_call: TRBV5-1; d_call: -; cdr3_nt: TGCGCCAGCAGCTTGGCTCAGGGGATGGGTGAAAAACTGTTTTTT; cdr3_aa: CASSLAQGMGEKLFF
clone_size: -; j_call: TRBJ2-4; v_call: TRBV3-1/TRBV3-2; d_call: TRBD2; cdr3_nt: TGTGCCAGCAGCCAAGATGATAGACTAGCGGGGGGGCAGTTCTTCTTC; cdr3_aa: CASSQDDRLAGGQFFF
clone_size: -; j_call: TRBJ2-5; v_call: TRBV2; d_call: -; cdr3_nt: TGTGCCAGCAGTGTCGGCCCGGGAGAGACCCAGTACTTC; cdr3_aa: CASSVGPGETQYF
clone_size: -; j_call: TRBJ1-5; v_call: TRBV18; d_call: TRBD1; cdr3_nt: TGTGCCAGCTCACCACAGGGGGCCGCGGATCAGCCCCAGCATTTT; cdr3_aa: CASSPQGAADQPQHF
clone_size: -; j_call: TRBJ2-3; v_call: TRBV5-1; d_call: TRBD2; cdr3_nt: TGCGCCAGCAGCCCTATAGCGGGGGGTTCGTCAGATACGCAGTATTTT; cdr3_aa: CASSPIAGGSSDTQYF